The 14 T cell receptor beta chains in this list originate from one sample, sequenced in a study of blood T cell repertoires in COVID-19. Sequencing used immunoSEQ multiplex PCR; TCRdb keeps in-frame clones, though not all of them. The table lists about 150,000 clones, over 75% of them singletons, with 0.63% in the top ten. Material for sequencing was peripheral blood. Source of these receptors: a man in his fifties or sixties with COVID-19, enrolled during active disease.

The chain joins TRBV11-3 to TRBJ1-2; TRBD1 matches 9 bases. Trimming cost V 4 bases and J 4 bases; bases outside gene matches: 13. Germline CDR1 is SGHNT and CDR2 is YENEEA. CDR3 length: 17 residues. CDR3 region: CASSSAGTGTSAYGYTF. DNA of the CDR3: TGTGCCAGCAGCTCGGCCGGGACAGGGACTTCCGCCTATGGCTACACCTTC.

The chain links TRBV5-1 to TRBJ2-5; 9 positions match TRBD1. The germline gives CDR1 SGHRS, CDR2 YFSETQ. Trimming cost V 2 bases and J 0 bases; bases outside gene matches: 8. CDR3 size: 17 residues. CDR3 nucleotides: TGCGCCAGCAGCTTAGGCGGACAGGGGACATACCAAGAGACCCAGTACTTC. This translates into CASSLGGQGTYQETQYF. The whole variable domain, remainder taken from reference TRBV5-1 and TRBJ2-5, is KAGVTQTPRYLIKTRGQQVTLSCSPISGHRSVSWYQQTPGQGLQFLFEYFSETQRNKGNFPGRFSGRQFSNSRSEMNVSTLELGDSALYLCASSLGGQGTYQETQYFGPGTRLLVL.

V usage is TRBV29-1 and J usage is TRBJ1-2, with D possibly TRBD1 on 6 matching bases. The CDR3 loop spans 12 amino acids. Germline CDR1 is SQVTM and CDR2 is ANQGSEA. The V gene lost 7 bases and the J gene lost 3 bases, with 12 bases spanning the gap. The CDR3 loop is CSARDNDYGYTF. CDR3 DNA: TGCAGCGCCCGGGACAACGACTATGGCTACACCTTC.

The chain employs TRBV11-3 and TRBJ2-7; weak D call: TRBD2 (7 bases). Trimming took 5 bases from V and 5 from J, leaving 22 bases between them. The germline V gene has CDR1 SGHNT and CDR2 YENEEA. CDR3 size: 16 residues. DNA of the CDR3: TGTGCCAGCAGCCCACCGGGGGGCAGGGTTAAGAACGAGCAGTACTTC. Translation: CASSPPGGRVKNEQYF.

The chain is built from TRBV28 and TRBJ1-2; 7 bases agree with TRBD1. V dropped 6 bases and J dropped 0; count of bases not matched to a gene: 13. CDR1 is MDHEN and CDR2 is SYDVKM in the germline V gene. The CDR3 is 17 amino acids. The CDR3 coding sequence is TGTGCCAGCAGGACCGAGGGGGCAGGGCTAGCTAACTATGGCTACACCTTC. Translated, it gives CASRTEGAGLANYGYTF.

The J gene is TRBJ1-1, the V gene TRBV5-1; D remains unclear. Germline assignment: CDR1 SGHRS and CDR2 YFSETQ. V lost 0 bases to trimming and J lost 5 bases, with 14 bases between them. This CDR3 has 15 amino acids. CDR3: CASSLVVAGGTEAFF. As DNA, the CDR3 is TGCGCCAGCAGCTTGGTTGTGGCAGGTGGGACTGAAGCTTTCTTT.

The genes are TRBV18 and TRBJ1-2, with D possibly being TRBD1 (6 bases). V lost 3 bases, J lost 2 bases, and 10 bases lay in between. CDR3 size: 14 residues. Germline V gene data show CDR1 as KGHSH and CDR2 as LQKENI. CDR3 nucleotides: TGTGCCAGCTCACCTACAGGGTCAAACTATGGCTACACCTTC. Translation: CASSPTGSNYGYTF. Full variable domain (outside the CDR3, taken from reference TRBV18 and TRBJ1-2): NAGVMQNPRHLVRRRGQEARLRCSPMKGHSHVYWYRQLPEEGLKFMVYLQKENIIDESGMPKERFSAEFPKEGPSILRIQQVVRGDSAAYFCASSPTGSNYGYTFGSGTRLTVV.

This chain uses TRBV7-3 with TRBJ1-5; weak D call: TRBD1 (5 bases). Germline V gene lookup returns CDR1 SGHTA and CDR2 FQGTGA. V lost 1 base and J 1 base, leaving 23 bases between the germline ends. CDR3 length equals 20 residues. The CDR3 loop is CASSLKLGGGGEVSNQPQHF. As DNA, the CDR3 is TGTGCCAGCAGCTTAAAACTGGGTGGCGGGGGGGAGGTCAGCAATCAGCCCCAGCATTTT.

This clone was detected only a few times. This rearrangement joins TRBV6-5 to TRBJ1-2; D gene unclear. Trimming took off 6 bases at V and 6 bases at J, with 14 bases between the two ends. This CDR3 comprises 13 residues. Germline-derived CDR1 and CDR2 are MNHEY and SVGAGI. The CDR3 region is CASRPGSGDGYTF. The CDR3 DNA sequence: TGTGCCAGCAGACCCGGCAGCGGCGATGGCTACACCTTC.

The chain carries TRBV6-4 and TRBJ1-6; 8 positions match TRBD1. With 4 bases clipped from V and 7 bases from J, the junction kept 3 bases outside the gene matches. The CDR3 is made up of 14 amino acids. CDR1 is MRHNA and CDR2 is SNTAGT in the germline V gene. CDR3 amino acids: CASSGTGKNSPLHF. Written as DNA, the CDR3 is TGTGCCAGCAGTGGGACAGGGAAAAATTCACCCCTCCACTTT.

This sequence joins TRBV30 and TRBJ1-5; TRBD1 agrees at 9 bases. V dropped 5 bases and J dropped 3; count of bases not matched to a gene: 8. There are 15 residues in the CDR3. Germline V gene sequence: CDR1 GTSNPN, CDR2 SVGIG (reference sequence). CDR3 sequence reads: CAWAGTGQFNQPQHF. DNA of the CDR3: TGTGCCTGGGCCGGGACAGGGCAATTCAATCAGCCCCAGCATTTT.

V usage is TRBV5-4 and J usage is TRBJ1-1; TRBD1 agrees at 9 bases. The CDR3 spans 16 residues. V shed 5 bases and J 3 bases; nucleotides not matched to a gene: 11. Germline CDR1 SGHNT, CDR2 YYREEE (reference sequence). The CDR3 reads CASRKGTGTSYTEAFF. The CDR3 nucleotides are TGTGCCAGCAGAAAAGGGACAGGGACTTCGTACACTGAAGCTTTCTTT.

The chain is built from TRBV6-5 and TRBJ1-5; TRBD1 matches 9 bases. Germline V gives CDR1 MNHEY, CDR2 SVGAGI. V was pared by 6 bases and J by 4 bases, with 7 bases of the junction left unmatched. The length of the CDR3 is 15 residues. CDR3: CASRTDRGWNQPQHF. CDR3 coding DNA: TGTGCCAGCAGAACGGACAGGGGATGGAATCAGCCCCAGCATTTT.

This clone was seen only once. The chain couples TRBV27 to TRBJ1-1, with TRBD1 matching 8 bases. The CDR3 sequence is 16 residues long. Germline V lookup: CDR1 MNHEY, CDR2 SMNVEV (reference sequence). J gave up 7 bases and V 10 bases, and 20 bases lay outside the gene matches. CDR3 sequence: CATTTTRQGNRVEAFF. CDR3 DNA: TGTGCCACCACCACCACTAGACAGGGGAATAGGGTTGAAGCTTTCTTT.